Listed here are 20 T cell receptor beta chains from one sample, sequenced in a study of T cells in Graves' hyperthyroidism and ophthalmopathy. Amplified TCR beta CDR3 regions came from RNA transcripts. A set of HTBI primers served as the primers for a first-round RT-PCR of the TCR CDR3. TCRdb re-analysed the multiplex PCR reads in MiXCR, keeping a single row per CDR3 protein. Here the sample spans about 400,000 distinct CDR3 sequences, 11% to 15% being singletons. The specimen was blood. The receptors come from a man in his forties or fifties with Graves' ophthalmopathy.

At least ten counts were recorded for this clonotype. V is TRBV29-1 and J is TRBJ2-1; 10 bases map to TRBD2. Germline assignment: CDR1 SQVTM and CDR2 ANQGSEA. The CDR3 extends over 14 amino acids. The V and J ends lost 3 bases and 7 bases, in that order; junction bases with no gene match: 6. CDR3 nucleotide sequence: TGCAGCGTTGAGTCCAGCGGGAGGGGAAATGAGCAGTTCTTC. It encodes CSVESSGRGNEQFF.

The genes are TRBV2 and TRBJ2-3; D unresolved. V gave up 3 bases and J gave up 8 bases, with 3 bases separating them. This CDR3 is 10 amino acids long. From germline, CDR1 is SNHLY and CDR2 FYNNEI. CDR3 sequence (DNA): TGTGCCAGCAGTGAGGGTACGCAGTATTTT. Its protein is CASSEGTQYF. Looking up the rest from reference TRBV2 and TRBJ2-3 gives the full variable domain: EPEVTQTPSHQVTQMGQEVILRCVPISNHLYFYWYRQILGQKVEFLVSFYNNEISEKSEIFDDQFSVERPDGSNFTLKIRSTKLEDSAMYFCASSEGTQYFGPGTRLTVL.

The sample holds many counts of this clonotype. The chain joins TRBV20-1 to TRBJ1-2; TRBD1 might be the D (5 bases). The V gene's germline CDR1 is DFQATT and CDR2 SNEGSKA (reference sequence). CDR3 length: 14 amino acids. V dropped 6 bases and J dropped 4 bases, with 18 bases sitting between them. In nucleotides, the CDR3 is TGCAGTGCCGCCCCGGTCACAGGAGGCTATGGCTACACCTTC. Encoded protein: CSAAPVTGGYGYTF.

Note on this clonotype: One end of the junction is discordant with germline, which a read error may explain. The CDR3 sequence is CAGSPGTGPGSNQPQHF. The CDR3 DNA reads TGTGCCGGCAGTCCCGGGACAGGGCCGGGGAGCAATCAGCCCCAGCATTTT. The J gene is TRBJ1-5, the V gene TRBV12-3 or TRBV12-4, with 9 nucleotides matching TRBD1. There are 17 residues in the CDR3.

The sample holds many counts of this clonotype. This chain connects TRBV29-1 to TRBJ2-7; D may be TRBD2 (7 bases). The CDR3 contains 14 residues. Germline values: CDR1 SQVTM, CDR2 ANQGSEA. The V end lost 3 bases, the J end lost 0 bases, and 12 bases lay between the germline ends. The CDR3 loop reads CSVDGEGGSYEQYF. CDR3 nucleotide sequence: TGCAGCGTTGACGGGGAGGGGGGCTCCTACGAGCAGTACTTC.

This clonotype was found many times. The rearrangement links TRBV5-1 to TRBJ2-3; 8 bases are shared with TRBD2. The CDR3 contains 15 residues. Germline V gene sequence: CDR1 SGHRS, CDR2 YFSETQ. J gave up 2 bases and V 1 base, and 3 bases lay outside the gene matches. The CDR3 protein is CASSLTSGITDTQYF. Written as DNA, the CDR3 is TGCGCCAGCAGCTTGACTAGCGGAATCACAGATACGCAGTATTTT.

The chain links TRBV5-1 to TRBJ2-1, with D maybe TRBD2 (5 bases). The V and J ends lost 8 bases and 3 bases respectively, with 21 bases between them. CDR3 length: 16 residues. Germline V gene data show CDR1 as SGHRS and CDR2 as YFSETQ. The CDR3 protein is CASRSPPGRGYNEQFF. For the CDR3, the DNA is TGCGCCAGTCGGAGTCCCCCCGGACGGGGCTACAATGAGCAGTTCTTC.

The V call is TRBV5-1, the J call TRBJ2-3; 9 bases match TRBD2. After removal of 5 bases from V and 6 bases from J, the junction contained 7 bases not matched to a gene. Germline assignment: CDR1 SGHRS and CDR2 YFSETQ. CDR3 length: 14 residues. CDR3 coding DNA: TGCGCCAGCAGGATAGCGGGGGTTAGGGATACGCAGTATTTT. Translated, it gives CASRIAGVRDTQYF.

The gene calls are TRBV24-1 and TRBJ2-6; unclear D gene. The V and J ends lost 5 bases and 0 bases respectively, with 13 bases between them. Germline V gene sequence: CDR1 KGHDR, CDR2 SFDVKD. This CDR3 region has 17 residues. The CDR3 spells CATSAPGTSSGANVLTF. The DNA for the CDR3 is TGTGCCACCAGTGCTCCCGGCACCAGCTCTGGGGCCAACGTCCTGACTTTC.

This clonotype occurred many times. The CDR3 coding sequence is TGTGCCAGCAGCGTGGTATATTCCGCTGAAGCTTTCTTT. Protein product: CASSVVYSAEAFF. The chain employs TRBV9 and TRBJ1-1; D remains ambiguous. The CDR3 loop spans 13 amino acids. Germline V lookup: CDR1 SGDLS, CDR2 YYNGEE. Trimming pared 2 bases from V and 6 bases from J, leaving 11 bases between.

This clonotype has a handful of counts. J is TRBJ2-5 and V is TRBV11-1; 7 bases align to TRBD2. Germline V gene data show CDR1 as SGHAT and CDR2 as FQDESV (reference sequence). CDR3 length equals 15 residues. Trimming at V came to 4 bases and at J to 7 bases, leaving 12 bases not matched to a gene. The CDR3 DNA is TGTGCCAGCAGCTCCGGGGCGGGAGAAATACGGACCCAGTACTTC. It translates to CASSSGAGEIRTQYF.

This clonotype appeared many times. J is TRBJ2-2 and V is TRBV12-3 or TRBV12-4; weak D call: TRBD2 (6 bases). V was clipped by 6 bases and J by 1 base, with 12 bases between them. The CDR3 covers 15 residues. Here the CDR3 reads CASSSRGLNTGELFF. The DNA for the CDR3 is TGTGCCAGCAGCTCCCGGGGACTGAACACCGGGGAGCTGTTTTTT.

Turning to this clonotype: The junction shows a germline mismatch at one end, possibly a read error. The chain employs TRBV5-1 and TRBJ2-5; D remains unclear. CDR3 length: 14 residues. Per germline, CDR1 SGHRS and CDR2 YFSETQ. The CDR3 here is CAGSAEGAKETQYF. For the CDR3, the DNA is TGCGCCGGCAGCGCCGAAGGCGCTAAAGAGACCCAGTACTTC.

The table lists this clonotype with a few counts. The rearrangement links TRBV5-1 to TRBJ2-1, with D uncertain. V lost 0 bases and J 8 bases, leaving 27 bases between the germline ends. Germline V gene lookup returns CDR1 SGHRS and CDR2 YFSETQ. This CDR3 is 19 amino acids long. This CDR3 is CASSLDSGPPQLWPHEQFF. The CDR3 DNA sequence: TGCGCCAGCAGCTTGGATTCCGGCCCGCCTCAGCTGTGGCCCCATGAGCAGTTCTTC.

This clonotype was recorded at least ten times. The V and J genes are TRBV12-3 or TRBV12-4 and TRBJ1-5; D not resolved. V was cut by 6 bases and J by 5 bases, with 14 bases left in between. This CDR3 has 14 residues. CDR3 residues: CASSRGENDQPQHF. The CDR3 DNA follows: TGTGCCAGCAGCCGGGGAGAAAACGATCAGCCCCAGCATTTT.

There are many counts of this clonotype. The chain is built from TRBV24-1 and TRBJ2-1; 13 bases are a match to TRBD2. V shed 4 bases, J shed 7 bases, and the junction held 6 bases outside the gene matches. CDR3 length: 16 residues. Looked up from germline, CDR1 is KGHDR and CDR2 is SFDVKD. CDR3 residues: CATSDTSGRERNEQFF. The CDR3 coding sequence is TGTGCCACCAGTGACACTAGCGGGAGGGAACGGAATGAGCAGTTCTTC.

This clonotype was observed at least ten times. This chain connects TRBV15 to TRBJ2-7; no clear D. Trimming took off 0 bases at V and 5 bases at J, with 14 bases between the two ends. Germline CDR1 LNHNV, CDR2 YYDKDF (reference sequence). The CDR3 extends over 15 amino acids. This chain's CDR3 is CATSRDPWLFHEQYF. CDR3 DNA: TGTGCCACCAGCAGAGATCCGTGGTTGTTCCACGAGCAGTACTTC.

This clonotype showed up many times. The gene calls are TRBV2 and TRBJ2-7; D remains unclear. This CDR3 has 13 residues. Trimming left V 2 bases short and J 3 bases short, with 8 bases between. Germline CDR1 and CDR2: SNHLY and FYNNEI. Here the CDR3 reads CASSENHNYEQYF. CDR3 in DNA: TGTGCCAGCAGTGAAAATCATAACTACGAGCAGTACTTC.

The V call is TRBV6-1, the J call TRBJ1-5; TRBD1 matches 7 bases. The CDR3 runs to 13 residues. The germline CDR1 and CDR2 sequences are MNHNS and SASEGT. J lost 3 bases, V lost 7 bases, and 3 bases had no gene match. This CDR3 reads CASTQGVNQPQHF. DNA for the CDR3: TGTGCCAGCACCCAGGGGGTCAATCAGCCCCAGCATTTT.

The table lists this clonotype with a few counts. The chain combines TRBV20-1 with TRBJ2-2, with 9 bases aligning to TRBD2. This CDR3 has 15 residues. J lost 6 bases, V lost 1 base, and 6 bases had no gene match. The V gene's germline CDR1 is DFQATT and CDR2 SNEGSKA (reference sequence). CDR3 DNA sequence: TGCAGTGCTAGAGCTGGCGGGAGGGGATCCGGGGAGCTGTTTTTT. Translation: CSARAGGRGSGELFF.